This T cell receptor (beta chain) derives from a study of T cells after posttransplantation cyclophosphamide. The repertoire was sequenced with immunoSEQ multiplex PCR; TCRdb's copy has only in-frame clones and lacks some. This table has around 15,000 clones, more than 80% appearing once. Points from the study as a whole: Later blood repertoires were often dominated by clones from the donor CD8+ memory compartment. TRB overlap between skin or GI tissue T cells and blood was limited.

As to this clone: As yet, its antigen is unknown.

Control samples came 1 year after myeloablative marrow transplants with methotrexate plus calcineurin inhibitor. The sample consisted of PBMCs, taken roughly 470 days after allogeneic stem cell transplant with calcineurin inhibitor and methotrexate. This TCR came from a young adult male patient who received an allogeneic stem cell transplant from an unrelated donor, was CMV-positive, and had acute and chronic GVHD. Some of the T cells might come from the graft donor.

Written as DNA, the CDR3 is TGCGCCAGCAGCCTAAGGGGACTGGACTATGGCTACACCTTC. It codes for CASSLRGLDYGYTF. This chain uses TRBV4-3 with TRBJ1-2; D may be TRBD1 (5 bases). The CDR3 is 14 amino acids. Deletions cut 4 bases from V and 3 bases from J, with 12 bases between. Germline lookup yields CDR1 LGHNA and CDR2 YSLEER.